This TCR beta chain stems from a study of T cell responses to AZD1222 COVID-19 vaccine. Overall study results and limits: The breadth and depth of Spike-specific TCRs increased once two AZD1222 doses had been given. In all cases, repertoires were sampled only after the peak T cell response. Clonal diversity was possibly underestimated; the donors were predominantly white British and more often female. Of the AZD1222 recipients, only five to seven were seropositive at baseline.

V shed 3 bases and J shed 0 bases, with 10 bases lying between them. Germline assignment: CDR1 SGDLS and CDR2 YYNGEE. CDR3 length: 15 residues. Profiled with immunoSEQ multiplex PCR; TCRdb holds only in-frame clones, not every one. The sample includes 200,000 to 300,000 clones, approximately 93% of them seen just once. With regard to this clone: Its antigen is still unknown.

Here the sequenced sample was peripheral blood, taken on day 0 of AZD1222 vaccination. The gene calls are TRBV9 and TRBJ1-5; D call uncertain. This receptor was taken from an adult in good health. The CDR3 sequence: CASSEGMNSNQPQHF. Here the CDR3 DNA reads TGTGCCAGCAGCGAGGGCATGAATAGCAATCAGCCCCAGCATTTT.